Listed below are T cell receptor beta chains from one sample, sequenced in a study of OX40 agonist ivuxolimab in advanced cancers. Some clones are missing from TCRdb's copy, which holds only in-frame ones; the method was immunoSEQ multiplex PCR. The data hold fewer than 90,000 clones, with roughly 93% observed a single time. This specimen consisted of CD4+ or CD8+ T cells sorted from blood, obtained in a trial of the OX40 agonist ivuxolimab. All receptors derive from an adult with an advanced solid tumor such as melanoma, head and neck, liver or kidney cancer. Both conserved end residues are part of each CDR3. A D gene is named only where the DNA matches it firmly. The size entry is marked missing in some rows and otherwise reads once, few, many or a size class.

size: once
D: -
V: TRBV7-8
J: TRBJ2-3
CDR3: CASSLAGTGEGPDTQYF
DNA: TGTGCCAGCAGCTTAGCGGGAACGGGAGAGGGGCCAGATACGCAGTATTTT

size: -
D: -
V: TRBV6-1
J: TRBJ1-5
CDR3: CASRERNQPQHF
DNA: TGTGCCAGCAGAGAAAGGAATCAGCCCCAGCATTTT

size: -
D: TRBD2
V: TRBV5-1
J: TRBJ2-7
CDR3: CASSRSGTDYEQYF
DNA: TGCGCCAGCAGCCGGAGCGGGACGGACTACGAGCAGTACTTC

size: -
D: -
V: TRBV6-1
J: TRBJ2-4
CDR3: CASSEARAGQLLQYF
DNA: TGTGCCAGCAGTGAAGCGAGGGCAGGGCAACTGCTTCAGTACTTC

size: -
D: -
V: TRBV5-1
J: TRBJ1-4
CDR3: CASSLGWEATNEKLFF
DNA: TGCGCCAGCAGCTTGGGGTGGGAAGCAACTAATGAAAAACTGTTTTTT

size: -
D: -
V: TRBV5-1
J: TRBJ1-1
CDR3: CASSFDGVNTEAFF
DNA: TGCGCCAGCAGCTTCGACGGTGTGAACACTGAAGCTTTCTTT

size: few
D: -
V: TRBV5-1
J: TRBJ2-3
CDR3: CASRPDRDTQYF
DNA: TGCGCCAGCAGGCCCGACCGGGATACGCAGTATTTT

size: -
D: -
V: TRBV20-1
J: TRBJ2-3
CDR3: CSALYLDTQYF
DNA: TGCAGTGCTCTCTATTTAGATACGCAGTATTTT

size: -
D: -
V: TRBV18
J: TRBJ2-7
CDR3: CASSPNTPTVMGEQYF
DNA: TGTGCCAGCTCACCAAACACCCCGACGGTGATGGGCGAGCAGTACTTC

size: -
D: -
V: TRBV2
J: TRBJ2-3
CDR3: CASSEIGTSTDTQYF
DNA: TGTGCCAGCAGTGAGATAGGGACCAGCACAGATACGCAGTATTTT

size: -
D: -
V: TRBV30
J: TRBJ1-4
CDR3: CASLGHSPEKLFF
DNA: TGTGCCTCGTTGGGGCATTCTCCTGAAAAACTGTTTTTT

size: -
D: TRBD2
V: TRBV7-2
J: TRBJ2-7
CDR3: CASSLSGGRMPYEQYF
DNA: TGTGCCAGCAGCCTAAGCGGGGGGCGTATGCCCTACGAGCAGTACTTC

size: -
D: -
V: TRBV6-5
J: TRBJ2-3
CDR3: CASKDAGAGADTQYF
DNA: TGTGCCAGCAAAGACGCGGGGGCGGGTGCAGATACGCAGTATTTT

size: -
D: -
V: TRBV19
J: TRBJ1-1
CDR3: CASSIGANTEAFF
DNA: TGTGCCAGTAGTATTGGGGCGAACACTGAAGCTTTCTTT

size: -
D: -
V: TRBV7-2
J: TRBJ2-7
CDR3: CASSVEGIREQYF
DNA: TGTGCCAGCAGCGTGGAAGGAATTCGCGAGCAGTACTTC

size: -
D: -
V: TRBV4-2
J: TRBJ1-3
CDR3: CASSQGPGGSGNTIYF
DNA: TGTGCCAGCAGCCAGGGACCCGGCGGCTCTGGAAACACCATATATTTT

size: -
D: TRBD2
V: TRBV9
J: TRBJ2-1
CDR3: CASSPGLAASRQFF
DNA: TGTGCCAGCAGCCCGGGACTAGCGGCCTCACGGCAGTTCTTC

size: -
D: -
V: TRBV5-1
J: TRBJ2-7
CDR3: CASSSTLVGYEQYF
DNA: TGCGCCAGCAGCTCGACATTGGTGGGCTACGAGCAGTACTTC

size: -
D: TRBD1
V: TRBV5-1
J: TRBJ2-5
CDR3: CASSSGQFQETQYF
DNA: TGCGCCAGCAGCTCGGGACAGTTCCAAGAGACCCAGTACTTC

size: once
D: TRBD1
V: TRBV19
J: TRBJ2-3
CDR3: CASSPPGRDREYF
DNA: TGTGCCAGTAGTCCTCCGGGCCGGGACAGGGAGTATTTT

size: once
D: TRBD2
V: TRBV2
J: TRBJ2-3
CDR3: CASSTPSGGEDTQYF
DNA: TGTGCCAGCAGTACCCCCAGCGGGGGCGAAGATACGCAGTATTTT

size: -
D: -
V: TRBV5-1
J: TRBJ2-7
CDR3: CASSLAPGEAYEQYF
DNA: TGCGCCAGCAGCTTGGCGCCAGGGGAGGCCTACGAGCAGTACTTC

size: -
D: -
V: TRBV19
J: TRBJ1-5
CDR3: CASSIWGQTDQPQHF
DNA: TGTGCCAGTAGTATATGGGGCCAAACCGATCAGCCCCAGCATTTT

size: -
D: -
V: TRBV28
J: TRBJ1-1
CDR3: CASRGREAFF
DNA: TGTGCCAGCAGGGGCCGTGAAGCTTTCTTT

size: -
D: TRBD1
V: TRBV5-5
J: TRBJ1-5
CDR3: CASSSGTGGLSNQPQHF
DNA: TGTGCCAGCAGCTCCGGGACAGGGGGCCTAAGCAATCAGCCCCAGCATTTT

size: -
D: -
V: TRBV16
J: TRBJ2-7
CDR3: CASSPRAGEGPTKAYEQYF
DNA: TGTGCCAGCAGCCCTCGGGCAGGGGAAGGGCCCACAAAAGCCTACGAGCAGTACTTC

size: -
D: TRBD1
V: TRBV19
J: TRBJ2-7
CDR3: CASSRIPPGQESYEQYF
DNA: TGTGCCAGTAGTAGAATCCCACCGGGACAGGAGTCCTACGAGCAGTACTTC

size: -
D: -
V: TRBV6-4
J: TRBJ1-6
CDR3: CASSRKFLDSPPHF
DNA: TGTGCCAGCAGTCGTAAATTTTTAGATTCACCCCCCCACTTT

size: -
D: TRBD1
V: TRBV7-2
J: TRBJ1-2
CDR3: CASSPDREDGYTF
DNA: TGTGCCAGCAGCCCGGACAGGGAGGATGGCTACACCTTC

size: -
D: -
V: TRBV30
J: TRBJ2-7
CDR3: CAWSVERYEQYF
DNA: TGTGCCTGGAGTGTAGAGAGATACGAGCAGTACTTC

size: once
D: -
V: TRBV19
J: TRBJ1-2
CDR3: CATTIGGIHGYTF
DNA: TGTGCCACCACGATTGGTGGGATCCATGGCTACACCTTC

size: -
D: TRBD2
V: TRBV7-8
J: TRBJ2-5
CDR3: CASSTRLAASQETQYF
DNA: TGTGCCAGCAGCACCCGACTAGCGGCGTCCCAAGAGACCCAGTACTTC

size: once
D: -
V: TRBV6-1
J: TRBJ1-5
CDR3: CASIEGGLSNQPQHF
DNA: TGTGCCAGCATCGAGGGAGGGCTAAGCAATCAGCCCCAGCATTTT

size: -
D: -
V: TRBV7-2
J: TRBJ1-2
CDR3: CASSLSGYYGYTF
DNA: TGTGCCAGCAGCTTATCAGGTTATTATGGCTACACCTTC

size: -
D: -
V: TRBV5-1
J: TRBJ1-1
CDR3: CASSLGRQRLNTEAFF
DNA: TGCGCCAGCAGCTTGGGAAGGCAGAGATTAAACACTGAAGCTTTCTTT

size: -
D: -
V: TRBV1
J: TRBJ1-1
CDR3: CTSSQESPGGTEAFF
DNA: TGCACCAGCAGCCAAGAAAGTCCCGGAGGCACTGAAGCTTTCTTT

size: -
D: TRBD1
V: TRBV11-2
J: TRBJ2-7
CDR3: CASSARRQGAYEQYF
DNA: TGTGCCAGCAGCGCCCGCCGACAGGGGGCCTACGAGCAGTACTTC

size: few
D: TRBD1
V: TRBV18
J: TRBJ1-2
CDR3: CASSVDRGGHGYTF
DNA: TGTGCCAGCTCAGTGGACAGGGGCGGGCATGGCTACACCTTC

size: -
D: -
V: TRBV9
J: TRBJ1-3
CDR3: CASSATGYGNTIYF
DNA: TGTGCCAGCAGCGCCACAGGGTATGGAAACACCATATATTTT

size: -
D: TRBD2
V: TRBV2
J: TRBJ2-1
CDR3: CASSRSLAGVYNEQFF
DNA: TGTGCCAGCAGTCGGAGCCTAGCGGGAGTCTACAATGAGCAGTTCTTC

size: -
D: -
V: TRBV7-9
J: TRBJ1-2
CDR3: CASSAGGSNYGYTF
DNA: TGTGCCAGCAGCGCGGGGGGATCGAACTATGGCTACACCTTC

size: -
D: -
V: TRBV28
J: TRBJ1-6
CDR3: CALRRGANSPLHF
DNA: TGTGCCCTAAGGAGGGGGGCTAATTCACCCCTCCACTTT

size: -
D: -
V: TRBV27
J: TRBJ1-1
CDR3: CASRGRRAGVDTEAFF
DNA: TGTGCCAGCAGGGGGCGGAGGGCAGGGGTCGACACTGAAGCTTTCTTT

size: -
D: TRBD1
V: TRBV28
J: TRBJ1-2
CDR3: CASSFQGARGYTF
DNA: TGTGCCAGCAGTTTCCAGGGGGCGCGAGGCTACACCTTC

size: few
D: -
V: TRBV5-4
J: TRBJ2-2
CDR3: CASSLIQGDTGELFF
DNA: TGTGCCAGCAGCTTAATACAGGGTGACACCGGGGAGCTGTTTTTT

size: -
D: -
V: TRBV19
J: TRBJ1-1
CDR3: CASSRNTEAFF
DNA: TGTGCCAGTAGTAGGAACACTGAAGCTTTCTTT

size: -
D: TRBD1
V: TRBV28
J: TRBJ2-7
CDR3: CASSLTGGEQYF
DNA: TGTGCCAGCAGCTTGACAGGGGGCGAGCAGTACTTC

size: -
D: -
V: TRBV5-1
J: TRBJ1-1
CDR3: CASSLEGPETFF
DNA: TGCGCCAGCAGCTTGGAGGGGCCAGAGACTTTCTTT

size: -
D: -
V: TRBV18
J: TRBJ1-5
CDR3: CASSGWATSNQPQHF
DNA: TGTGCCAGCTCAGGGTGGGCCACTAGCAATCAGCCCCAGCATTTT

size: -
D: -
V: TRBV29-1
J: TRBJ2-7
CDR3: CSVVIAESYEQYF
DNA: TGCAGCGTTGTGATAGCAGAATCCTACGAGCAGTACTTC

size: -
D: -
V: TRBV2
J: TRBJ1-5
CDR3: CASNSVGYNQPQHF
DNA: TGTGCCAGCAACTCAGTTGGATACAATCAGCCCCAGCATTTT